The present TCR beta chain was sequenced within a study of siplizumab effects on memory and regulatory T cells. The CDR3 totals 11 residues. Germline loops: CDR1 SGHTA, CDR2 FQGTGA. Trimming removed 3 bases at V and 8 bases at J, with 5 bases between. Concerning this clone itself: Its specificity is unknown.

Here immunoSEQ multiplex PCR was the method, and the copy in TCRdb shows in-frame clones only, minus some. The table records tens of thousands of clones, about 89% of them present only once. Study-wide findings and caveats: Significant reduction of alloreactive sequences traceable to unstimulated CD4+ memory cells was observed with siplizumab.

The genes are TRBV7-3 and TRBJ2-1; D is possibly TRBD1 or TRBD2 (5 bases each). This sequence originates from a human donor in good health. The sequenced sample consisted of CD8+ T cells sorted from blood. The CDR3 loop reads CASSLGDEQFF. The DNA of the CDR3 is TGTGCCAGCAGCTTGGGGGATGAGCAGTTCTTC.